This entry concerns a single TCR beta chain. Its specificity is unknown. No cell sorting was done before RNA was extracted from the tissue. The normal lung tissue was taken more than 3 cm from the tumor edge. A modified ARM-PCR protocol with three rounds of nested PCR amplified TCRbeta. TCRdb called the multiplex PCR reads again in MiXCR, with one record for every CDR3 protein. The data show some 100,000 distinct CDR3 sequences, roughly 80% seen once. This specimen comes from a study of tumor and adjacent non-tumor tissue in lung cancer. Turning to the study itself: There were some 12 adenocarcinoma, a couple of squamous cell carcinoma and 1 small cell lung cancer cases.

Study-wide results and caveats: Tumor repertoires had a smaller top 100 clone share than normal lung. TCR diversity was significantly greater in tumor than normal lung tissue.

V was clipped by 4 bases and J by 2 bases, with 24 bases between them. Germline V gene sequence: CDR1 LGHNA, CDR2 YNFKEQ. There are 19 residues in the CDR3. The TCR was taken from a man between 60 and 75 years old with small cell lung cancer. The sample comprised distant non-tumor lung tissue. The chain carries TRBV4-2 and TRBJ2-4; no clear D gene. For the CDR3, the DNA is TGTGCCAGCAGCCGAGCCGCAAGGTCCTCGTTGACCTCCAAAAACATTCAGTACTTC. This translates into CASSRAARSSLTSKNIQYF.